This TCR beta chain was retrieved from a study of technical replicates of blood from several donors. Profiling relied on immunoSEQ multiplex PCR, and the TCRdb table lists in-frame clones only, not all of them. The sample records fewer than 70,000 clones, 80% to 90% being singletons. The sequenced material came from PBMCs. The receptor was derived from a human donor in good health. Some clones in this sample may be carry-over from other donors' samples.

The CDR3 loop reads CASSRNTIAGNTIYF. The CDR3 bases are TGCGCCAGCAGCCGTAATACTATTGCTGGAAACACCATATATTTT. The rearrangement links TRBV5-1 to TRBJ1-3, with D hard to call. The CDR3 has 15 amino acids. Germline assignment: CDR1 SGHRS and CDR2 YFSETQ. V was cut by 4 bases and J by 2 bases, with 13 bases left in between.